Listed here are 26 T cell receptor beta chains from one sample, sequenced in a study of cytomegalovirus exposure and HLA in healthy donors. Profiled with immunoSEQ multiplex PCR; TCRdb holds only in-frame clones, not every one. This table has 59,000 or so clones, about 91% appearing once. The sequenced sample was PBMCs. Receptor source: a woman under 30 in good health and CMV-seronegative.

The V and J genes are TRBV7-3 and TRBJ2-3, with a weak D call TRBD2 (6 bases). The CDR3 runs to 12 residues. Germline V CDR1 and CDR2: SGHTA, FQGTGA. Deletions cut 4 bases from V and 8 bases from J, with 10 bases between. CDR3 amino acids: CASSSDGGTQYF. The CDR3 DNA is TGTGCCAGCAGCTCCGACGGGGGTACGCAGTATTTT.

For the CDR3, the DNA is TGCGCCAGCAGCTTACGGACAGGGGTTTACGAGCAGTACTTC. It codes for CASSLRTGVYEQYF. The V call is TRBV5-1, the J call TRBJ2-7, with TRBD1 matching over 9 bases. V gave up 2 bases and J gave up 4 bases; unmatched junction bases: 4. Germline V gives CDR1 SGHRS, CDR2 YFSETQ. This CDR3 contains 14 residues.

The V gene is TRBV7-3, the J gene TRBJ2-1; 7 bases line up with TRBD2. The CDR3 is 16 amino acids. V shed 5 bases, J shed 0 bases, and the junction held 7 bases outside the gene matches. Germline assignment: CDR1 SGHTA and CDR2 FQGTGA. CDR3 residues: CASSPTGGSSYNEQFF. The DNA of the CDR3 is TGTGCCAGCAGCCCAACCGGGGGGAGCTCCTACAATGAGCAGTTCTTC. The complete variable domain, with remaining parts taken from reference TRBV7-3 and TRBJ2-1, reads GAGVSQTPSNKVTEKGKYVELRCDPISGHTALYWYRQSLGQGPEFLIYFQGTGAADDSGLPNDRFFAVRPEGSVSTLKIQRTERGDSAVYLCASSPTGGSSYNEQFFGPGTRLTVL.

This clone appeared a single time. This chain joins TRBV1 and TRBJ1-2; the table's D call, TRBD1, was not checked against the DNA. TRBV1 corresponds to a pseudogene. CDR3 length: 13 amino acids. The CDR3 here is CTSSSPDIYGYTF. In DNA, the CDR3 is TGCACCAGCAGCTCCCCGGACATCTATGGCTACACCTTC.

The chain recombines TRBV6-5 with TRBJ2-1; TRBD2 matches at 8 bases. In germline, CDR1 is MNHEY, CDR2 SVGAGI. Unmatched junction bases numbered 2, after V lost 2 bases and J lost 2 bases. The CDR3 has 15 amino acids. The CDR3 sequence: CASSYVRGAYNEQFF. Here the CDR3 DNA reads TGTGCCAGCAGTTACGTGCGGGGGGCCTACAATGAGCAGTTCTTC.

The rearrangement links TRBV15 to TRBJ2-7; 8 bases line up with TRBD2. In germline, CDR1 is LNHNV, CDR2 YYDKDF (reference sequence). Germline trimming cut 3 bases from V and 5 bases from J; bases unmatched to any gene: 12. CDR3 length equals 16 residues. For the CDR3, the DNA is TGTGCCACCAGCAGGGTCGGGGGAACGGGGGGGAACGAGCAGTACTTC. This sequence encodes CATSRVGGTGGNEQYF.

The chain joins TRBV7-2 to TRBJ2-5; 9 nucleotides align to TRBD2. The germline gives CDR1 SGHTA, CDR2 FQGNSA. Unmatched junction bases numbered 5, after V lost 1 base and J lost 5 bases. The CDR3 has 15 amino acids. The CDR3: CASSLGAGGPETQYF. The CDR3 region has the DNA TGTGCCAGCAGCTTAGGGGCGGGAGGGCCGGAGACCCAGTACTTC.

V and J are TRBV6-5 and TRBJ2-7; D possibly corresponds to TRBD2 (6 bases). The CDR3 is made up of 13 amino acids. The germline V gene encodes CDR1 MNHEY and CDR2 SVGAGI. Trimming pared 2 bases from V and 6 bases from J, leaving 11 bases between. This chain's CDR3 is CASSYVRGSEQYF. The CDR3 DNA sequence: TGTGCCAGCAGTTACGTTCGGGGGAGCGAGCAGTACTTC.

The genes are TRBV30 and TRBJ1-3; the D gene is possibly TRBD1 (5 bases). The V and J ends lost 8 bases and 0 bases respectively, with 11 bases between them. The CDR3 length is 13 residues. Germline V gives CDR1 GTSNPN, CDR2 SVGIG (reference sequence). CDR3 sequence: CARDSSSGNTIYF. The CDR3, as DNA: TGTGCCAGAGACAGCAGCTCTGGAAACACCATATATTTT.

Comments on this clone: The sample has other DNA sequences that encode this CDR3 too. The J gene is TRBJ2-7, the V gene TRBV4-3; D perhaps matches TRBD2 (5 bases). V gave up 0 bases and J gave up 2 bases, with 11 bases separating them. The CDR3 spans 15 residues. The germline V gene has CDR1 LGHNA and CDR2 YSLEER. This CDR3 is CASSQDRGGPYEQYF. The CDR3 DNA reads as TGCGCCAGCAGCCAAGACAGAGGAGGCCCCTACGAGCAGTACTTC.

The V call is TRBV7-6, the J call TRBJ2-1, with D maybe TRBD2 (6 bases). V dropped 3 bases and J dropped 5 bases, with 11 bases sitting between them. This CDR3 is 14 amino acids long. In germline, CDR1 is SGHVS, CDR2 FNYEAQ. CDR3 DNA sequence: TGTGCCAGCAGCTTGTGGGTAGCGGACAATGAGCAGTTCTTC. Translating it yields CASSLWVADNEQFF.

The CDR3 coding sequence is TGCGCCAGCAGCTTGCAGGGGCCGGTAACTAATGAAAAACTGTTTTTT. Its protein product is CASSLQGPVTNEKLFF. The chain is built from TRBV5-1 and TRBJ1-4; perhaps TRBD1 as D (6 bases). Germline V gene data show CDR1 as SGHRS and CDR2 as YFSETQ. The CDR3 has 16 residues. V gave up 1 base and J gave up 1 base, with 11 bases separating them.

The J gene is TRBJ2-2, the V gene TRBV19, with D possibly TRBD1 on 6 matching bases. V was cut by 3 bases and J by 8 bases, with 10 bases left in between. This CDR3 has 13 residues. Germline V gene data show CDR1 as LNHDA and CDR2 as SQIVND (reference sequence). CDR3 coding DNA: TGTGCCAGTAGTATGGGGGCGTCGGGGGAGCTGTTTTTT. It encodes CASSMGASGELFF. Using reference TRBV19 and TRBJ2-2 for the parts outside the CDR3, the full variable domain is DGGITQSPKYLFRKEGQNVTLSCEQNLNHDAMYWYRQDPGQGLRLIYYSQIVNDFQKGDIAEGYSVSREKKESFPLTVTSAQKNPTAFYLCASSMGASGELFFGEGSRLTVL.

In DNA, the CDR3 is TGTGCCAGCAGTTTATTTGGGACAGGGGACAATGAGCAGTTCTTC. Translation: CASSLFGTGDNEQFF. The rearrangement uses TRBV27 and TRBJ2-1, with 10 bases aligning to TRBD1. Germline lookup yields CDR1 MNHEY and CDR2 SMNVEV (reference sequence). The CDR3 covers 15 residues. V shed 1 base, J shed 5 bases, and the junction held 2 bases outside the gene matches.

CDR3 DNA: TGTGCCAGCACCGGACAGCCACAAGAGACCCAGTACTTC. Amino acids: CASTGQPQETQYF. The V call is TRBV11-2, the J call TRBJ2-5, with D perhaps matching TRBD1 (6 bases). Germline CDR1 reads SGHAT; CDR2 reads FQNNGV. This CDR3 is built from 13 residues. The germline V and J ends were trimmed by 7 bases and 2 bases, with 11 bases remaining between them.

The genes are TRBV9 and TRBJ1-3; D is unclear. This CDR3 contains 16 residues. V lost 0 bases, J lost 7 bases, and 17 bases lay in between. Germline assignment: CDR1 SGDLS and CDR2 YYNGEE. CDR3 bases: TGTGCCAGCAGCGTAGCCCCACCGGAGGGAGGGAACACCATATATTTT. Protein product: CASSVAPPEGGNTIYF. Variable domain in full (rest from reference TRBV9 and TRBJ1-3): DSGVTQTPKHLITATGQRVTLRCSPRSGDLSVYWYQQSLDQGLQFLIQYYNGEERAKGNILERFSAQQFPDLHSELNLSSLELGDSALYFCASSVAPPEGGNTIYFGEGSWLTVV.

The chain has TRBV28 and TRBJ1-1; a possible D gene is TRBD1 (5 bases). From germline, CDR1 is MDHEN and CDR2 SYDVKM. This CDR3 is 14 amino acids long. V lost 7 bases and J lost 4, with 16 bases in between. The CDR3 DNA sequence: TGTGCCAGCACCATGGACATTTTGGGCACTGAAGCTTTCTTT. This sequence encodes CASTMDILGTEAFF.

This clone occurred once. The V and J genes are TRBV28 and TRBJ1-2; 8 nucleotides align to TRBD1. The ends lost 10 bases at V and 6 bases at J; junction bases unmatched: 4. This CDR3 is built from 11 residues. CDR1 is MDHEN and CDR2 is SYDVKM in the germline V gene. CDR3 protein: CATDRADGYTF. The CDR3 DNA follows: TGTGCCACGGACAGGGCCGATGGCTACACCTTC.

The chain combines TRBV25-1 with TRBJ2-1; 8 bases line up with TRBD1. Unmatched junction bases numbered 5, after V lost 4 bases and J lost 6 bases. CDR3 length equals 14 residues. Germline V gene sequence: CDR1 MGHDK, CDR2 SYGVNS. CDR3 loop: CASSVRTGSNEQFF. In DNA, the CDR3 is TGTGCCAGCAGTGTAAGGACAGGGAGCAATGAGCAGTTCTTC.

Ten or more counts support this clone. The rearrangement joins TRBV6-5 to TRBJ2-4; possibly TRBD1 for D (6 bases). The CDR3 runs to 13 residues. V lost 4 bases, J lost 7 bases, and 11 bases lay in between. CDR1 and CDR2 (germline): MNHEY, SVGAGI. Here the CDR3 reads CASSLPGQNIQYF. CDR3 sequence (DNA): TGTGCCAGCAGTTTACCCGGACAGAACATTCAGTACTTC.

This clone was seen just once. J is TRBJ2-7 and V is TRBV28; 8 positions match TRBD1. The CDR3 totals 12 residues. Trimming took 8 bases from V and 5 from J; bases not matched to a gene: 5. Germline CDR1 is MDHEN and CDR2 is SYDVKM. In nucleotides, the CDR3 is TGTGCCAGCGAACAGGGGGGAGACGAGCAGTACTTC. Protein product: CASEQGGDEQYF.

The chain is built from TRBV4-2 and TRBJ2-5, with 10 bases lining up with TRBD1. This CDR3 is 17 amino acids long. With V trimmed by 1 base and J by 2 bases, 7 bases remained unmatched. Germline CDR1 reads LGHNA; CDR2 reads YNFKEQ. CDR3 region: CASSQGGTGAFQETQYF. In DNA form, the CDR3 reads TGTGCCAGCAGCCAAGGGGGGACAGGGGCGTTTCAAGAGACCCAGTACTTC.

The chain carries TRBV27 and TRBJ2-7, with TRBD2 matching 13 bases. The ends lost 3 bases at V and 4 bases at J; junction bases unmatched: 3. Germline assignment: CDR1 MNHEY and CDR2 SMNVEV (reference sequence). This CDR3 spans 15 amino acids. CDR3 nucleotides: TGTGCCAGCAGTTTGAAGGGACTAGCGGGATACGAGCAGTACTTC. Protein product: CASSLKGLAGYEQYF.

The chain recombines TRBV9 with TRBJ2-2, with 11 nucleotides matching TRBD2. J lost 3 bases, V lost 3 bases, and 4 bases had no gene match. The germline CDR1 and CDR2 sequences are SGDLS and YYNGEE. CDR3 length: 16 residues. In nucleotides, the CDR3 is TGTGCCAGCAGCGCAACTAGCGGGGGACACACCGGGGAGCTGTTTTTT. It encodes CASSATSGGHTGELFF.

V usage is TRBV2 and J usage is TRBJ1-2; D is possibly TRBD1 (6 bases). The CDR3 is made up of 13 amino acids. V was shortened by 7 bases and J by 4 bases, with 13 bases between the two germline ends. Per germline, CDR1 SNHLY and CDR2 FYNNEI. The CDR3 loop reads CASILRDTYGYTF. The CDR3 DNA follows: TGTGCCAGCATCCTCAGGGACACCTATGGCTACACCTTC.

This clone was observed once. The chain carries TRBV5-1 and TRBJ2-1, with TRBD2 identical over 10 bases. The junction had 8 bases not matched to a gene; V was cut back by 4 bases and J by 4 bases. The CDR3 has 16 residues. CDR1 and CDR2 from the germline V gene are SGHRS and YFSETQ. The CDR3 loop reads CASSVGLAASYNEQFF. In nucleotides, the CDR3 is TGCGCCAGCAGCGTCGGACTAGCGGCGTCTTACAATGAGCAGTTCTTC.